This entry describes one TCR beta chain. This record comes from a study of T cell responses to AZD1222 COVID-19 vaccine. The repertoire was sequenced with immunoSEQ multiplex PCR; TCRdb's copy has only in-frame clones and lacks some. The table includes nearly 110,000 clones, 89% detected once. The CDR3 contains 16 residues. Germline CDR1 reads LNHDA; CDR2 reads SQIVND (reference sequence). The ends lost 8 bases at V and 7 bases at J; junction bases unmatched: 17. The sequenced sample was peripheral blood, obtained on day 0 of AZD1222 vaccination. The sequence derives from an adult in good health. This chain uses TRBV19 with TRBJ1-1, with 9 bases aligning to TRBD1. The CDR3 reads CASLRLSGQGRVEAFF. CDR3 nucleotide sequence: TGTGCCAGTCTTCGTTTATCTGGACAGGGGAGGGTTGAAGCTTTCTTT.